This TCR beta chain appears in the sequencing data of a study of T cell responses to AZD1222 COVID-19 vaccine (dated by TCRdb to the early 2020s). The study in broad terms: AZD1222 recipients whose second dose came at about 4 weeks and those whose second dose came at about 12 weeks were combined into one group, since spike-specific TCR depth and breadth did not differ between the two schedules. Trial participants were enrolled by age into 18-55, 56-69 and 70-plus year subgroups, with approximately 150, 30 and 60 TCR-sequenced participants respectively. TCR sequencing covered 230 to 250 trial participants: around 210 given two doses of AZD1222 and some 25 given two doses of MenACWY control vaccine.

What the authors observed across the whole study: In the small 56-69-year group, the increase in depth fell short of significance, most likely because of low power. Participants were mostly white British and included more females than males, and it was suggested by the authors that clonal diversity may have been underestimated. Conclusions about previously exposed vaccinees are limited because only a handful of AZD1222 recipients were SARS-CoV-2 seropositive at baseline. After two AZD1222 doses, both the breadth and the depth of spike-specific TCRs were significantly higher than at day 0 and than in MenACWY recipients. Because no samples from the day 14 peak response were available, repertoires could be characterized only after the peak T cell response. Reportedly, almost half of the unique spike-specific TCRs recognized epitopes lying outside the regions that are mutated in the B.1.351 and B.1.1.7 variants. The whole spike protein was spanned by vaccine-associated CD4 TCRs, and dominant responses were seen in regions 160-218 and 743-854.

Comment on this clone: It has no known antigen specificity. The input lacks base qualities; no much larger clone sits a single base away.

The CDR3 regions of human TCRbeta chains were analyzed by immunosequencing. For the original study's pipeline: TCRs in the repertoires were matched against a reference library of SARS-CoV-2-specific TCRs that had been generated with the MIRA antigen-specificity platform. Breadth meant the fraction of unique TCRs that were SARS-CoV-2-associated, whereas depth meant the fraction of total T cells that were SARS-CoV-2-associated. Each spike-specific TCR was assigned to its reactive spike region and to a CD4 or CD8 class using the MIRA data. Log10-transformed breadth and depth values were compared by one-way ANOVA with Sidak's multiple comparisons tests. TCRdb provides this immuneACCESS table in a form limited to in-frame rearrangements. Some clones are lacking; in checked studies, under half of them reflect an unresolved V gene, and why the rest are absent is not known. From that table come the V and J calls and clone size; the DNA was used to work out D and trimming. Across this sample there are about 140,000 clones, with roughly nine tenths seen only once. The top ten hold about 3% of the sample.

Read against the paper, the sample's time point label means: baseline before first vaccination. The vaccinee samples were drawn from two UK trials, COV001 and COV002, one of which was a single-blind randomized controlled phase 2/3 trial testing AZD1222 (ChAdOx1 nCoV-19) in healthy adults. For TCRbeta chain sequencing, PBMC samples were collected from trial participants at day 0 and at day 28 after the second dose. Sequences SGHRS (CDR1) and YFSETQ (CDR2) are obtained from the germline V gene. V loses 4 bases, J loses 5 bases, and the germline ends lie 21 bases apart. The CDR3 sequence holds 16 residues, the cysteine and phenylalanine included. Of all the DNA, just the CDR3 is kept, 48 bases in frame from base 1.

The clonotype was recovered from an adult in good health. Sequencing was performed on peripheral blood, taken on day 0 of AZD1222 vaccination. The rearranged segments are TRBV5-1 and TRBJ1-1, with no D gene named confidently. CDR3 reads: CASSTHVGGGGTEAFF. The DNA sequence follows: TGCGCCAGCAGCACTCACGTGGGAGGAGGAGGGACTGAAGCTTTCTTT. Reference TRBV5-1 and TRBJ1-1 proteins supply the regions before and after the CDR3; the full variable domain is: KAGVTQTPRYLIKTRGQQVTLSCSPISGHRSVSWYQQTPGQGLQFLFEYFSETQRNKGNFPGRFSGRQFSNSRSEMNVSTLELGDSALYLCASSTHVGGGGTEAFFGQGTRLTVV.